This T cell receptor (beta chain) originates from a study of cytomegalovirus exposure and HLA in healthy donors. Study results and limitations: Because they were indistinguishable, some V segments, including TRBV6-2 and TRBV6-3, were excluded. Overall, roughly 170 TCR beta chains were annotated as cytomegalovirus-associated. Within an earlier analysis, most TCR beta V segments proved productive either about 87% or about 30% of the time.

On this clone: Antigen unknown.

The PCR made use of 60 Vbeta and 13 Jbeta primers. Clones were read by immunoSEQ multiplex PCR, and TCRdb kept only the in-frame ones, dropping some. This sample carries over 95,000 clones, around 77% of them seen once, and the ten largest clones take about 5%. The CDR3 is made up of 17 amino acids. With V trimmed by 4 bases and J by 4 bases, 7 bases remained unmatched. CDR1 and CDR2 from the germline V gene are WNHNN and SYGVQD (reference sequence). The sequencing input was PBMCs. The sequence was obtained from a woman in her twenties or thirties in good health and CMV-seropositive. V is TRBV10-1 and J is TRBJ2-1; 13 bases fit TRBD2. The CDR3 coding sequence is TGCGCCAGCAGTGGGACTAGCGGGGGCCGGGATTACAATGAGCAGTTCTTC. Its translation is CASSGTSGGRDYNEQFF.